This T cell receptor (beta chain) stems from a study of shared clonotypes between healthy human individuals. Note on this clone: Its antigen is as yet unknown.

Regarding the study as a whole: In a few donors, approximately 5% of naive CD4 clonotypes appeared in common.

All of the donors resided in Nashville, Tennessee, and each was a Caucasian adult. Replicate PCRs run on sorted subsets employed about 220 ng DNA, 25,000 to 35,000 T cell genomes. Sequencing was performed with immunoSEQ multiplex PCR; in TCRdb, only in-frame clones are kept and a portion is missing. Among approximately 2.3 million clones listed, more than 85% were seen once. V shed 2 bases, J shed 3 bases, and the junction held 4 bases outside the gene matches. Germline CDR1 is SGHTA and CDR2 is FQGTGA. The CDR3 has 16 amino acids. The sequenced sample consisted of naive CD4+ T cells from PBMCs. The subset is: CD45RA+ positively selected. This rearrangement joins TRBV7-3 to TRBJ2-3; 11 bases fit TRBD2. The sequence derives from a man younger than 35 in good health. Some clones in this sample may be carry-over from other donors' samples. The CDR3 DNA follows: TGTGCCAGCAGCTTATTTGGGACTAGCGGAACAGATACGCAGTATTTT. Amino acids: CASSLFGTSGTDTQYF.